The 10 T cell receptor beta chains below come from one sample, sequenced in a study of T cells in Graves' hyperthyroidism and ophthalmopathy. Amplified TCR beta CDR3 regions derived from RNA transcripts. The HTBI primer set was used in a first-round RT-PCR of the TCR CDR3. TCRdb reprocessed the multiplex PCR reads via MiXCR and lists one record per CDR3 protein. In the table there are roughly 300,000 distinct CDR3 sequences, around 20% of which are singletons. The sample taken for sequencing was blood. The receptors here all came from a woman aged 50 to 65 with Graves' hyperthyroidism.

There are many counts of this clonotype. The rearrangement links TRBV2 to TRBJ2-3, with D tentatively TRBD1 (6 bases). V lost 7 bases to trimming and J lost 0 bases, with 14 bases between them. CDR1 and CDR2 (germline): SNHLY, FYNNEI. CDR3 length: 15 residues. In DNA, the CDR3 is TGTGCCAGCAAAAGACAGGCGGGTAGCACAGATACGCAGTATTTT. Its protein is CASKRQAGSTDTQYF.

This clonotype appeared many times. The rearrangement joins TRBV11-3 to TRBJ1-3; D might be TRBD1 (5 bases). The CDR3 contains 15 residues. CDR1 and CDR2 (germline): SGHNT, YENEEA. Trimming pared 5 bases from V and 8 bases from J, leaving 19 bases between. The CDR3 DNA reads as TGTGCCAGCAGCATCAGACAGACCTGGAAAGACACCATATATTTT. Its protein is CASSIRQTWKDTIYF.

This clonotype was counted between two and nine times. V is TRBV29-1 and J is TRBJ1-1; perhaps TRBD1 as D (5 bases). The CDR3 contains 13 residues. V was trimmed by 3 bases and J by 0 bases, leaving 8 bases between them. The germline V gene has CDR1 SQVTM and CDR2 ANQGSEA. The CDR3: CSVDRGLNTEAFF. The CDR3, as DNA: TGCAGCGTTGATCGGGGCCTGAACACTGAAGCTTTCTTT.

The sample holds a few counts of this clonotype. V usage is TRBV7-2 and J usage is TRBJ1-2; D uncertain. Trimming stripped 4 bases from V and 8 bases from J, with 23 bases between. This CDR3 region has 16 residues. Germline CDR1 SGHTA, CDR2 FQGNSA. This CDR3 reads CASSSFQPQVSGGYTF. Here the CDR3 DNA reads TGTGCCAGCAGCTCCTTCCAGCCCCAGGTGTCCGGGGGCTACACCTTC.

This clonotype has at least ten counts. CDR3 nucleotides: TGCGCCAGCAGCCCCGAAACTGCGTCCTATGGCTACACCTTC. The encoded protein is CASSPETASYGYTF. The chain employs TRBV5-1 and TRBJ1-2; no firm D call. This CDR3 has 14 residues. Trimming took 4 bases from V and 4 from J, leaving 14 bases between them. Germline V lookup: CDR1 SGHRS, CDR2 YFSETQ.

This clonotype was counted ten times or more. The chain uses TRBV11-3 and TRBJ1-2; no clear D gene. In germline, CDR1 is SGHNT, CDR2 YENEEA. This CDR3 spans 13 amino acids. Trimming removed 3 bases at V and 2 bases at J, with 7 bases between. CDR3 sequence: CASSFGQNYGYTF. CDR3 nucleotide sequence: TGTGCCAGCAGCTTCGGCCAGAACTATGGCTACACCTTC.

This CDR3 is CASSYTNTEAFF. The CDR3 region has the DNA TGTGCCAGCAGCTATACGAACACTGAAGCTTTCTTT. The chain carries TRBV2 and TRBJ1-1; D is undetermined. The CDR3 has 12 residues. Trimming cost V 6 bases and J 1 base, with 6 bases left between them. CDR1 is SNHLY and CDR2 is FYNNEI in the germline V gene.

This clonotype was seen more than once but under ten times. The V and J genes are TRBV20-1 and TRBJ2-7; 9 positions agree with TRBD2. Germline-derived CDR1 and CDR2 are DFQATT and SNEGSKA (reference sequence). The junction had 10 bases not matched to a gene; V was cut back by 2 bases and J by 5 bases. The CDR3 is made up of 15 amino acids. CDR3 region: CSARPTLAGGNEQYF. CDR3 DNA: TGCAGTGCTAGACCCACCCTGGCGGGAGGGAACGAGCAGTACTTC.

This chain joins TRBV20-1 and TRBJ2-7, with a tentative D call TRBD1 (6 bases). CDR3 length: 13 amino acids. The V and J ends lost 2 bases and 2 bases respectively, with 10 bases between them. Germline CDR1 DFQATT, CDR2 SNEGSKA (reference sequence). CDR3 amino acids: CSARRTATYEQYF. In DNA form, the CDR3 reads TGCAGTGCTAGAAGGACAGCGACCTACGAGCAGTACTTC.

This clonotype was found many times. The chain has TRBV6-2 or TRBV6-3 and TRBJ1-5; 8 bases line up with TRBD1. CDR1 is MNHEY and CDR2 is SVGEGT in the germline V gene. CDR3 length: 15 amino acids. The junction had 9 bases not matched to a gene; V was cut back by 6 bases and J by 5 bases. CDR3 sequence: CASRFAGTGYQPQHF. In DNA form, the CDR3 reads TGTGCCAGCAGATTCGCCGGGACAGGCTATCAGCCCCAGCATTTT.